This TCR beta chain was recovered during a study of control samples from healthy donors and cancer patients. The method was immunoSEQ multiplex PCR; TCRdb's version includes in-frame clones alone and lacks a portion of them. The sample holds about 410,000 clones, approximately 92% seen once. Trimming removed 1 base at V and 5 bases at J, with 11 bases between. Germline V gives CDR1 SGHVS, CDR2 FQNEAQ. This CDR3 spans 15 amino acids. The chain has TRBV7-8 and TRBJ2-2; D unclear. The receptor was derived from a man in his forties with head and neck cancer. The specimen was PBMCs. The CDR3 spells CASSLGRGPTGELFF. CDR3 bases: TGTGCCAGCAGCTTAGGACGAGGTCCTACCGGGGAGCTGTTTTTT.